Listed below are T cell receptor beta chains from one sample, sequenced in a study of cytomegalovirus exposure and HLA in healthy donors. Some clones are missing from TCRdb's copy, which holds only in-frame ones; the method was immunoSEQ multiplex PCR. The table lists roughly 55,000 clones, 77% of them singletons. The specimen sequenced was PBMCs. Source of these receptors: a female donor in good health and CMV-seronegative. CDR3s include the opening cysteine and the closing phenylalanine or tryptophan. The order of the fields is clone size, J gene, D gene, V gene, CDR3 DNA, CDR3 protein. A D gene is named only where the DNA matches it firmly. Size is stated for part of the rows, as once, few or many counts, or as a class when the clone is expanded.

size: .; J: TRBJ2-2; D: TRBD1; V: TRBV2; DNA: TGTGCCAGCACCGTCGGGACAGGACGCACCGGGGAGCTGTTTTTT; CDR3: CASTVGTGRTGELFF
size: .; J: TRBJ2-3; D: TRBD2; V: TRBV5-4; DNA: TGTGCCAGCAGCTTGCGGGGACTAGCGGATCCTAGCACAGATACGCAGTATTTT; CDR3: CASSLRGLADPSTDTQYF
size: few; J: TRBJ2-7; D: TRBD2; V: TRBV6-5; DNA: TGTGCCACGCGGACTAGCGGGACGCACGCCTACGAGCAGTACTTC; CDR3: CATRTSGTHAYEQYF
size: few; J: TRBJ1-5; D: .; V: TRBV7-2; DNA: TGTGCCAGCAGCACGACGACAGTTTCAGCTCAGCCCCAGCATTTT; CDR3: CASSTTTVSAQPQHF
size: .; J: TRBJ1-2; D: .; V: TRBV21-1; DNA: TGTGCCAGCAGCAAAGCGCTTGGGGACAGGGACTATGGCTACACCTTC; CDR3: CASSKALGDRDYGYTF
size: .; J: TRBJ2-3; D: .; V: TRBV4-3; DNA: TGCGCCAGCAGCCAAGCGGGAGTTGGAGATACGCAGTATTTT; CDR3: CASSQAGVGDTQYF
size: .; J: TRBJ2-7; D: .; V: TRBV7-9; DNA: TGTGCCAGCAGCTCCGGCGGGCGGTCCTACGAGCAGTACTTC; CDR3: CASSSGGRSYEQYF
size: .; J: TRBJ1-1; D: .; V: TRBV10-3; DNA: TGTGCCATCAGTGAGTCAACAGACAGGAACACTGAAGCTTTCTTT; CDR3: CAISESTDRNTEAFF
size: .; J: TRBJ2-5; D: TRBD1; V: TRBV6-5; DNA: TGTGCCAGCAGCCTCGGACAGGGGCTAGAGACCCAGTACTTC; CDR3: CASSLGQGLETQYF
size: .; J: TRBJ1-2; D: .; V: TRBV5-4; DNA: TGTGCCAGCAGCTTGGAATCGGGACACTTACTCTATGGCTACACCTTC; CDR3: CASSLESGHLLYGYTF
size: once; J: TRBJ1-2; D: .; V: TRBV9; DNA: TGTGCCAGCAGCGCGACCTCGGAGGCGCAGGACTATGGCTACACCTTC; CDR3: CASSATSEAQDYGYTF
size: .; J: TRBJ1-2; D: .; V: TRBV5-1; DNA: TGCGCCAGCAGCCCAAAGTTCCTAACAGGAAAAACCTTC; CDR3: CASSPKFLTGKTF
size: .; J: TRBJ2-7; D: TRBD2; V: TRBV19; DNA: TGTGCCAGTAGTACGAGGACTAGCGGGAGGGCCGGCAGCGAGCAGTACTTC; CDR3: CASSTRTSGRAGSEQYF
size: .; J: TRBJ2-5; D: .; V: TRBV25-1; DNA: TGTGCCAGCAGTGGGAGGGAGACCCAGTACTTC; CDR3: CASSGRETQYF
size: once; J: TRBJ1-1; D: .; V: TRBV29-1; DNA: TGCAGCGTTGAAGTGTGGGGCGTCAACACTGAAGCTTTCTTT; CDR3: CSVEVWGVNTEAFF
size: .; J: TRBJ2-2; D: .; V: TRBV28; DNA: TGTGCCAGCAGTTCCACAGGGTTTAGGACCGGGGAGCTGTTTTTT; CDR3: CASSSTGFRTGELFF
size: .; J: TRBJ1-1; D: TRBD1; V: TRBV7-9; DNA: TGTGCCAGCAGAGGACAGGGGAAGGGAACTGAAGCTTTCTTT; CDR3: CASRGQGKGTEAFF
size: .; J: TRBJ2-1; D: .; V: TRBV7-3; DNA: TGTGCCAGCAGCTTAACGGGGAGTGCGGATGAGCAGTTCTTC; CDR3: CASSLTGSADEQFF
size: .; J: TRBJ1-1; D: .; V: TRBV2; DNA: TGTGCCAGCAGTGACCGGCGGATGAACACTGAAGCTTTCTTT; CDR3: CASSDRRMNTEAFF
size: .; J: TRBJ1-4; D: TRBD1; V: TRBV5-1; DNA: TGCGCCAGCACTCCTTGGGGACAGATTAATGAAAAACTGTTTTTT; CDR3: CASTPWGQINEKLFF
size: few; J: TRBJ2-7; D: .; V: TRBV25-1; DNA: TGTGCCAGCAGGACACAAACCTACGAGCAGTACTTC; CDR3: CASRTQTYEQYF
size: few; J: TRBJ2-5; D: TRBD2; V: TRBV19; DNA: TGTGCCAGTAGTACCGGACTAGGTGGGACCCAGTACTTC; CDR3: CASSTGLGGTQYF
size: .; J: TRBJ2-7; D: TRBD1; V: TRBV5-1; DNA: TGCGCCAGCAGCTTGGACCCCGGGACAGGGCTAAGCGAGCAGTACTTC; CDR3: CASSLDPGTGLSEQYF
size: .; J: TRBJ2-7; D: .; V: TRBV5-6; DNA: TGTGCCAGCAGCCTATCTATCCCCTCCTACGAGCAGTACTTC; CDR3: CASSLSIPSYEQYF
size: .; J: TRBJ1-3; D: TRBD1; V: TRBV9; DNA: TGTGCCAGCAGCGTAATGGACAGGGGAAGATCTGGAAACACCATATATTTT; CDR3: CASSVMDRGRSGNTIYF
size: .; J: TRBJ2-7; D: .; V: TRBV5-5; DNA: TGTGCCAGCAGCTTAGGTCGGGACATCACCTACGAGCAGTACTTC; CDR3: CASSLGRDITYEQYF
size: .; J: TRBJ2-3; D: .; V: TRBV9; DNA: TGTGCCAGCAGCGGAGGCCGGGGGATTGGCACAGATACGCAGTATTTT; CDR3: CASSGGRGIGTDTQYF
size: .; J: TRBJ2-5; D: TRBD2; V: TRBV5-6; DNA: TGTGCCAGCAGCTTTTTTGGACTAGCGGGAGTAGGGGTGGAGACCCAGTACTTC; CDR3: CASSFFGLAGVGVETQYF
size: few; J: TRBJ1-3; D: .; V: TRBV9; DNA: TGTGCCAGCAGCGTAGAGGGGGGGGGATCCGCCTCTGGAAACACCATATATTTT; CDR3: CASSVEGGGSASGNTIYF
size: .; J: TRBJ2-2; D: TRBD1; V: TRBV19; DNA: TGTGCCAGTAGGAGGACAGGGGGGAACACCGGGGAGCTGTTTTTT; CDR3: CASRRTGGNTGELFF
size: .; J: TRBJ2-3; D: .; V: TRBV11-3; DNA: TGTGCCAGCAGCTCCGGCCCCTGGACTACAGATACGCAGTATTTT; CDR3: CASSSGPWTTDTQYF
size: .; J: TRBJ2-6; D: TRBD1; V: TRBV7-9; DNA: TGTGCCAGCAGCCCGGGACAGGTAACCTACTCTGGGGCCAACGTCCTGACTTTC; CDR3: CASSPGQVTYSGANVLTF
size: .; J: TRBJ1-5; D: .; V: TRBV7-3; DNA: TGTGCCAGCAGCACTACCGACCGGGCGGGTGGTAATCAGCCCCAGCATTTT; CDR3: CASSTTDRAGGNQPQHF
size: .; J: TRBJ2-3; D: .; V: TRBV29-1; DNA: TGCAGCGTTGTCCCTGTTACTAGCACAGATACGCAGTATTTT; CDR3: CSVVPVTSTDTQYF
size: once; J: TRBJ2-3; D: .; V: TRBV28; DNA: TGTGCCAGCAGTTTGGACAGCCTGAGCACAGATACGCAGTATTTT; CDR3: CASSLDSLSTDTQYF
size: .; J: TRBJ2-2; D: TRBD2; V: TRBV7-2; DNA: TGTGCCAGCAGCTTCGCGGGGGGGCCTGGGGCCGGGGAGCTGTTTTTT; CDR3: CASSFAGGPGAGELFF
size: .; J: TRBJ2-2; D: .; V: TRBV11-2; DNA: TGTGCCAGCAGCTTAGATATCAGCGCCGGGGAGCTGTTTTTT; CDR3: CASSLDISAGELFF
size: .; J: TRBJ1-5; D: TRBD1; V: TRBV28; DNA: TGTGCCAGCAGTTTACCCCCGGACAGGGGGCCAGTGCCCCAGCATTTT; CDR3: CASSLPPDRGPVPQHF
size: .; J: TRBJ2-7; D: TRBD2; V: TRBV28; DNA: TGTGCCAGCAGTGGACCTAGCGGGAGCGGGAAGGGTTTCGCTTACGAGCAGTACTTC; CDR3: CASSGPSGSGKGFAYEQYF
size: .; J: TRBJ2-3; D: TRBD1; V: TRBV19; DNA: TGTGCCAGTAGTCCACGGACAGGGAAGTACCCCACAGATACGCAGTATTTT; CDR3: CASSPRTGKYPTDTQYF
size: .; J: TRBJ1-2; D: .; V: TRBV29-1; DNA: TGCAGCGTTGACAACAGAGCTGGCTACACCTTC; CDR3: CSVDNRAGYTF
size: once; J: TRBJ2-3; D: .; V: TRBV9; DNA: TGTGCCAGCAGTGATATAGAGGGTATTAGCACAGATACGCAGTATTTT; CDR3: CASSDIEGISTDTQYF
size: few; J: TRBJ1-6; D: TRBD1; V: TRBV30; DNA: TGTGCCTGGAGGACGGCAGGGGGAAGGAAATCACCCCTCCACTTT; CDR3: CAWRTAGGRKSPLHF
size: .; J: TRBJ1-3; D: .; V: TRBV11-1; DNA: TGTGCCAGCGGATTCGGCGGAGGAAACACCATATATTTT; CDR3: CASGFGGGNTIYF
size: .; J: TRBJ2-5; D: .; V: TRBV10-3; DNA: TGTGCCATCAGAGGTGGACTATCGCAAGAGACCCAGTACTTC; CDR3: CAIRGGLSQETQYF
size: .; J: TRBJ1-2; D: .; V: TRBV6-5; DNA: TGTGCCAGCAGTCCCGACATTTGGGGGCCTTGGGGCTACACCTTC; CDR3: CASSPDIWGPWGYTF
size: .; J: TRBJ1-2; D: .; V: TRBV29-1; DNA: TGCAGCGTTGATGAGGGAGTGGTAGTCGATGGCTACACCTTC; CDR3: CSVDEGVVVDGYTF
size: .; J: TRBJ2-7; D: TRBD2; V: TRBV7-2; DNA: TGTGCCAGCAGCTTCAGCGGGAGGGCCCCCCACGAGCAGTACTTC; CDR3: CASSFSGRAPHEQYF
size: .; J: TRBJ1-6; D: .; V: TRBV27; DNA: TGTGCCAGCAGTTTCCTTGTGACGGGGAATTCCCCCCTCCACTTT; CDR3: CASSFLVTGNSPLHF
size: .; J: TRBJ2-7; D: TRBD2; V: TRBV6-6; DNA: TGTGCCAGCGCGGGACTAGCGGGTTCCTACGAGCAGTACTTC; CDR3: CASAGLAGSYEQYF
size: .; J: TRBJ2-7; D: .; V: TRBV7-6; DNA: TGTGCCAGCAGCTTAGACGTGGGTAGCGCGCAGTACTTC; CDR3: CASSLDVGSAQYF